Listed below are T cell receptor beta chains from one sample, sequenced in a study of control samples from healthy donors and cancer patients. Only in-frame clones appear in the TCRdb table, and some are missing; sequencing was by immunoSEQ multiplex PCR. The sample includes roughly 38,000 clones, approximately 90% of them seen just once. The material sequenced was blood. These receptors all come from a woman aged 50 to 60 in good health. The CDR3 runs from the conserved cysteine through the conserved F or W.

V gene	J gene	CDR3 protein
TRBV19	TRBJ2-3	CASSTPDGGGTDTQYF
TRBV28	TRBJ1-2	CASSSPGHYGYTF
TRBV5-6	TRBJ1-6	CASSLRATNSPLHF
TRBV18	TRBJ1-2	CASSPNTEMSSYGYTF
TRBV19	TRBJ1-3	CASSMTLLGRLNTIYF
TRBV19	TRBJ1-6	CASKALAGRENSPLHF
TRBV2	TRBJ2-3	CARRTGQSTDTQYF
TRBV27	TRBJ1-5	CASGIDQPQHF
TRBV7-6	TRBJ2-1	CASSPKTSGGAHSYNEQFF
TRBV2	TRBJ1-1	CASSDWDKNTEAFF
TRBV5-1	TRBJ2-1	CASRSGTRKGDEQFF
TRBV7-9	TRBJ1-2	CASSREDSYYGYTF
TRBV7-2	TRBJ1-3	CASSLEGPPGNTIYF
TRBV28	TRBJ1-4	CASSQDRLGATNEKLFF
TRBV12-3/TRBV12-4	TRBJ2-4	CASTRARIQYF
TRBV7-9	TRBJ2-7	CASSLDLKDYEQYF
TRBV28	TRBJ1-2	CASSFRAGVGYTF
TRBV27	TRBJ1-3	CASSLSGGPGNTIYF
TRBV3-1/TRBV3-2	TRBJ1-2	CASSPRGAGYGYTF
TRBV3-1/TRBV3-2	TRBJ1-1	CASSQPSLQASGTEAFF
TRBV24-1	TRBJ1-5	CATSDTNNQPQHF
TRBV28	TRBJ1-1	CAISQGITEAFF
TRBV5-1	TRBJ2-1	CASTYDQWKGNNEQFF
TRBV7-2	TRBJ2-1	CASSPKLGTSYNEQFF
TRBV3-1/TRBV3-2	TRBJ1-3	CASSQSVSGNTIYF
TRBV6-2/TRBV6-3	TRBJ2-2	CASSYSRTGVPNTGELFF
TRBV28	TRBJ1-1	CASSLLNTEAFF
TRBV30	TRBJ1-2	CAWSVVNGYTF
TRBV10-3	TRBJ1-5	CAISEYGLYSNQPQHF